This section outlines one T cell receptor (beta chain) sequence together with its context. Sequencing was performed with immunoSEQ multiplex PCR; in TCRdb, only in-frame clones are kept and a portion is missing. Among 190,000 or so clones listed, roughly 91% were seen once. This entry is derived from a study of control samples from healthy donors and cancer patients. This receptor was identified in a man between 18 and 29 years old in good health. The sample taken for sequencing was blood.

CDR3 sequence: CATSDHDRKDGYTF. CDR3 coding DNA: TGTGCCACCAGTGACCATGACAGGAAGGATGGCTACACCTTC. The chain has TRBV24-1 and TRBJ1-2, with a possible D match to TRBD1 (6 bases). The germline V gene encodes CDR1 KGHDR and CDR2 SFDVKD. The germline V and J ends were trimmed by 4 bases and 6 bases, with 14 bases remaining between them. The CDR3 totals 14 residues.